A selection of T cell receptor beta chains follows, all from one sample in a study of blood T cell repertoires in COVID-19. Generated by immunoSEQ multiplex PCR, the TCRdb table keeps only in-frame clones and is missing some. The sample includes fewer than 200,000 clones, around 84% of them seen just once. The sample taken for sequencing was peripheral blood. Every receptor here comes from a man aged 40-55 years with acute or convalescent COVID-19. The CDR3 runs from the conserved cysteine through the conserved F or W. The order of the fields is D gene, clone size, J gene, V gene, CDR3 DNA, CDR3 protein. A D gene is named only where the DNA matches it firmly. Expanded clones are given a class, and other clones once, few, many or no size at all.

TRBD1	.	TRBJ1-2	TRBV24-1	TGTGCCACCAGCCGGGACAGCTCAAGTGGCTACACCTTC	CATSRDSSSGYTF
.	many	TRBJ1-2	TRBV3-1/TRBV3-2	TGTGCCAGCAGCCACGAGGGACTCCAGAACTATGGCTACACCTTC	CASSHEGLQNYGYTF
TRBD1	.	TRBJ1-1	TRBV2	TGTGCCAGCAGCGGAGACAGGGCCACTGAAGCTTTCTTT	CASSGDRATEAFF
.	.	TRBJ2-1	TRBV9	TGTGCCAGCAGCGTAGCTCAGTCCAATGAGCAGTTCTTC	CASSVAQSNEQFF
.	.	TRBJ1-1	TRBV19	TGTGCCATTTCTATTAGCTGGAACACTGAAGCTTTCTTT	CAISISWNTEAFF
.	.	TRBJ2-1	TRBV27	TGTGCCAGCAGTTTAGGCGGATATTCCTCTGGCAATGAGCAGTTCTTC	CASSLGGYSSGNEQFF
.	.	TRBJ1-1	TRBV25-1	TGTGCCAGCAATAGGGGAGGGGGAACTGAAGCTTTCTTT	CASNRGGGTEAFF
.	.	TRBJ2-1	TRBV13	TGTGCCAGCAGCCCAGATGAAAGCTCCTACAATGAGCAGTTCTTC	CASSPDESSYNEQFF
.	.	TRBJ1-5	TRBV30	TGTGCCTGGAGTACAAACACAGATCAGCCCCAGCATTTT	CAWSTNTDQPQHF
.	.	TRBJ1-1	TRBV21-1	TGTGCCAGCAGCAAAGGAACTCGGCGGCGGACATATGAAGCTTTCTTT	CASSKGTRRRTYEAFF
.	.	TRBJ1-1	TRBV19	TGTGCCAGTAGTTCAGGGTTGAACACTGAAGCTTTCTTT	CASSSGLNTEAFF
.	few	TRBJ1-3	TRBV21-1	TGTGCCAGCAGCTCGGGCTCTGGAAACACCATATATTTT	CASSSGSGNTIYF
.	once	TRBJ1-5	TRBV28	TGTGCCAGCACTAAGGGGGTAAGCAATCAGCCCCAGCATTTT	CASTKGVSNQPQHF
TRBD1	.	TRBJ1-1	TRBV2	TGTGCCAGCAGGGGACAGGGGACGACTGAAGCTTTCTTT	CASRGQGTTEAFF
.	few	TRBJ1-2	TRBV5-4	TGTGCCAGCAGCTTGGGCACAGGGTACGGAGTCTATGGCTACACCTTC	CASSLGTGYGVYGYTF
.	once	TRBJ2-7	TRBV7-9	TGTGCCAGCAGCTTAAACAGGGACTACGAGCAGTACTTC	CASSLNRDYEQYF
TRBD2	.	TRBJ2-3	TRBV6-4	TGTGCCAGCAGTGACGGTAGCGGGGGGGCAGATACGCAGTATTTT	CASSDGSGGADTQYF
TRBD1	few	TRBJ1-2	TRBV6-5	TGTGCCAGCAGAATATATTCAGGGGGCGCTTATGGCTACACCTTC	CASRIYSGGAYGYTF
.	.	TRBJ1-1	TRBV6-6	TGTGCCAGCAGGCTACAGGGATTCGCTGAAGCTTTCTTT	CASRLQGFAEAFF
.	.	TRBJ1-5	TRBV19	TGTGCCAGTTCGAGGGTAGGGGAGGGCAATCAGCCCCAGCATTTT	CASSRVGEGNQPQHF
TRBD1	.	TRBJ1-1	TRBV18	TGTGCCAGCTCACCCCAGGGGGCAGGCGCTGAAGCTTTCTTT	CASSPQGAGAEAFF
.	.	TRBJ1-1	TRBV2	TGTGCCAGCAGTTCAGTGAACACTGAAGCTTTCTTT	CASSSVNTEAFF
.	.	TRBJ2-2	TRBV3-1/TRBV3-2	TGTGCCAGCAGACACGGAGACGGGTCCGGGGAGCTGTTTTTT	CASRHGDGSGELFF
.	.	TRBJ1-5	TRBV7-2	TGTGCCAGCAGCTTAGGGACAAGGGTCGCACCCCAGCATTTT	CASSLGTRVAPQHF
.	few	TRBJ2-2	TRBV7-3	TGTGCCAGCAGCCCCAGGACGGGGGGCCTCGGGGAGCTGTTTTTT	CASSPRTGGLGELFF
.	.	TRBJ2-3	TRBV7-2	TGTGCCAGCAGCTTACGGAGGACCGGGGATACGCAGTATTTT	CASSLRRTGDTQYF
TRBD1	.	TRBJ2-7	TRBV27	TGTGCCAGCAGTCCGGACAGGGGACGGTACGAGCAGTACTTC	CASSPDRGRYEQYF
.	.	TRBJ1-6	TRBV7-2	TGTGCCAGCAGCTTTCTGCAGGGTGAATATTCACCCCTCCACTTT	CASSFLQGEYSPLHF
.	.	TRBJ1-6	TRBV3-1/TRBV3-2	TGTGCCAGCAGCCGGGGAGGGGATAATTCACCCCCCCACTTT	CASSRGGDNSPPHF
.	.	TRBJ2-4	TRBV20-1	TGCAGTGCTAGTGGCCCCGTGTTGGGGGGTGGAAACATTCAGTACTTC	CSASGPVLGGGNIQYF
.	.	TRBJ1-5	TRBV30	TGTGCCTGGAGTGTAGAGGCAGGGGTGCAGCCCCAGCATTTT	CAWSVEAGVQPQHF
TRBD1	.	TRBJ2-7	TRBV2	TGTGCCAGCAGTACCGACAGGGGAGGTGTCTACGAGCAGTACTTC	CASSTDRGGVYEQYF
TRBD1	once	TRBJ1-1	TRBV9	TGTGCCAGCAGCGGGGGACAGGTGGGAACTGAAGCTTTCTTT	CASSGGQVGTEAFF
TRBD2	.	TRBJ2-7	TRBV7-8	TGTGCCAGCAGTCAAGAGGTAGCGGGGAGTTACGAGCAGTACTTC	CASSQEVAGSYEQYF
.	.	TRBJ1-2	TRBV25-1	TGTGCCAGCAGGCCCTCAGGGATCTATGGCTACACCTTC	CASRPSGIYGYTF
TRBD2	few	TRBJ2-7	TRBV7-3	TGTGCCAGCAGCCCAACTAGCGGGGGTGGCGAGCAGTACTTC	CASSPTSGGGEQYF
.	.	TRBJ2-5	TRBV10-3	TGTGCCATCAGCCACAGCCAAGAGACCCAGTACTTC	CAISHSQETQYF